This TCR beta chain was recorded in a study of shared clonotypes between healthy human individuals. Across the study: Those who served as donors were two women and a few men between the ages of 18 and 49.

Points on this clone: Its antigen is unknown.

V was shortened by 5 bases and J by 7 bases, with 17 bases between the two germline ends. This CDR3 has 14 amino acids. From germline, CDR1 is LGHNA and CDR2 YSLEER. Points from the study as a whole: Estimated richness was generally greater in naive than memory subsets.

Sorted-subset replicate PCRs used about 190 ng of genomic DNA. This amount corresponded to some 30,000 T cell genomes. In the study's own analysis: ImmunoSEQ output lacked quality scores and full-length reads, limiting matched filtering. Here immunoSEQ multiplex PCR was the method, and the copy in TCRdb shows in-frame clones only, minus some. That table is the source of V, J and clone size, and D and trimming were worked out from the DNA. The sample holds roughly 2,300,000 clones, roughly 92% seen once. The clonotype comes from a man younger than 35 in good health. Some clones in this sample may be carry-over from other donors' samples. The chain joins TRBV4-3 to TRBJ1-2, with D hard to call. What was sequenced was naive CD4+ T cells from PBMCs. Subset indicated: CD45RA+ positively selected. Here the CDR3 DNA reads TGCGCCAGCAGCTACCCGTCAGGCTTGGGTGGCTACACCTTC. It encodes CASSYPSGLGGYTF.